The next 28 T cell receptor beta chains were all read from a single sample in a study of patients and donors after allogeneic stem cell transplantation. MiXCR was run by TCRdb on the RT-PCR reads, yielding one entry per CDR3 protein. The sample includes 800,000 to 1,000,000 distinct CDR3 sequences, 15% to 20% of them seen just once. The sequenced sample was blood, either unsorted or a sorted T cell fraction (not recorded which). These receptors were taken from a human donor who was either an allogeneic HSCT recipient or a stem cell or donor lymphocyte infusion donor (not recorded which). It is not recorded whose cells these are; they may come from a transplant donor.

This chain links TRBV30 with TRBJ2-7; the match to TRBD2 covers 12 bases. V lost 5 bases to trimming and J lost 0 bases; unmatched junction nucleotides: 5. Germline-derived CDR1 and CDR2 are GTSNPN and SVGIG (reference sequence). CDR3 length: 15 amino acids. CDR3 DNA sequence: TGTGCCTGGCAAACTAGCGGGAGGCCCTCCTACGAGCAGTACTTC. This sequence encodes CAWQTSGRPSYEQYF.

As DNA, the CDR3 is TGTGCCAGCAGCTCCCAGACAGGGGGCAATTCACCCCTCCACTTT. Its translation is CASSSQTGGNSPLHF. This chain uses TRBV7-8 with TRBJ1-6, with 10 bases matching TRBD1. This CDR3 is 15 amino acids long. J gave up 7 bases and V 4 bases, and 4 bases lay outside the gene matches. Germline values: CDR1 SGHVS, CDR2 FQNEAQ.

The chain is built from TRBV5-1 and TRBJ2-7, with D maybe TRBD2 (5 bases). CDR3 length: 14 residues. Between the trimmed V and J ends, which lost 7 bases and 2 bases, there was a span of 16 bases. The germline V gene encodes CDR1 SGHRS and CDR2 YFSETQ. This chain's CDR3 is CASGRTDPPYEQYF. Written as DNA, the CDR3 is TGCGCCAGCGGGCGGACTGACCCACCCTACGAGCAGTACTTC.

This clonotype was counted a single time. The rearrangement joins TRBV7-9 to TRBJ1-5; maybe TRBD1 (5 bases). Germline CDR1 is SEHNR and CDR2 is FQNEAQ (reference sequence). The CDR3 loop spans 16 amino acids. V gave up 1 base and J gave up 7 bases, with 17 bases separating them. CDR3 bases: TGTGCCAGCAGCTTAGGTTCCACCCCCGAGGGGCAGCCCCAGCATTTT. Protein sequence: CASSLGSTPEGQPQHF. The full variable domain, with the rest looked up from reference TRBV7-9 and TRBJ1-5, is DTGVSQNPRHKITKRGQNVTFRCDPISEHNRLYWYRQTLGQGPEFLTYFQNEAQLEKSRLLSDRFSAERPKGSFSTLEIQRTEQGDSAMYLCASSLGSTPEGQPQHFGDGTRLSIL.

This chain joins TRBV5-5 and TRBJ2-7; 7 positions agree with TRBD1. The length of the CDR3 is 14 residues. Trimming at V came to 2 bases and at J to 2 bases, leaving 4 bases not matched to a gene. CDR1 is SGHKS and CDR2 is YYEKEE in the germline V gene (reference sequence). The CDR3 coding sequence is TGTGCCAGCAGCTTACAGGGGCTTCCCTACGAGCAGTACTTC. It codes for CASSLQGLPYEQYF. Based on the CDR3 plus reference TRBV5-5 and TRBJ2-7, the full variable domain is DAGVTQSPTHLIKTRGQQVTLRCSPISGHKSVSWYQQVLGQGPQFIFQYYEKEERGRGNFPDRFSARQFPNYSSELNVNALLLGDSALYLCASSLQGLPYEQYFGPGTRLTVT.

This clonotype was seen only a few times. The chain is built from TRBV3-1 and TRBJ2-7, with TRBD1 as a possible D gene (6 bases). Germline CDR1 is LGHDT and CDR2 is YNNKEL (reference sequence). The CDR3 runs to 16 residues. The V and J ends lost 3 bases and 0 bases respectively, with 15 bases between them. CDR3 sequence reads: CASSHFRDTDSYEQYF. The CDR3, as DNA: TGTGCCAGCAGCCATTTCCGGGACACAGACTCCTACGAGCAGTACTTC.

This clonotype has more than one count but fewer than ten. This chain links TRBV20-1 with TRBJ2-7; D unclear. V was clipped by 5 bases and J by 2 bases, with 16 bases between them. This CDR3 region has 14 residues. Germline CDR1 reads DFQATT; CDR2 reads SNEGSKA (reference sequence). The CDR3 spells CSARWSLRAYEQYF. CDR3 sequence (DNA): TGCAGTGCTCGCTGGAGTCTCAGAGCCTACGAGCAGTACTTC.

This clonotype has a handful of counts. The genes are TRBV25-1 and TRBJ2-2, with 12 nucleotides matching TRBD1. The CDR3 runs 17 residues. CDR1 MGHDK and CDR2 SYGVNS come from the germline V gene. J gave up 7 bases and V 7 bases, and 13 bases lay outside the gene matches. The chain's CDR3 is CASTDVHGTGGLGELFF. The CDR3 DNA is TGTGCCAGCACCGACGTACACGGGACAGGGGGCCTCGGGGAGCTGTTTTTT.

The chain combines TRBV5-5 with TRBJ2-5; 12 positions agree with TRBD2. The CDR3 runs 17 residues. The germline V gene encodes CDR1 SGHKS and CDR2 YYEKEE (reference sequence). V gave up 1 base and J gave up 1 base; unmatched junction bases: 5. The CDR3 here is CASSLRLAGGIQETQYF. In nucleotides, the CDR3 is TGTGCCAGCAGCTTGAGGCTAGCGGGGGGGATCCAAGAGACCCAGTACTTC.

This clonotype has at least ten counts. The chain recombines TRBV6-5 with TRBJ1-1, with D uncertain. CDR3 length equals 13 residues. Germline V gene lookup returns CDR1 MNHEY and CDR2 SVGAGI. V was shortened by 0 bases and J by 5 bases, with 7 bases between the two germline ends. This CDR3 is CASSYSMGTEAFF. For the CDR3, the DNA is TGTGCCAGCAGTTACTCGATGGGTACTGAAGCTTTCTTT.

The chain has TRBV6-5 and TRBJ2-5; D remains ambiguous. V gave up 0 bases and J gave up 3 bases, with 8 bases separating them. The CDR3 runs 14 residues. Germline V gene data show CDR1 as MNHEY and CDR2 as SVGAGI. CDR3 loop: CASSYSDGEETQYF. CDR3 nucleotides: TGTGCCAGCAGTTACTCCGACGGAGAAGAGACCCAGTACTTC.

V and J are TRBV27 and TRBJ1-1, with TRBD1 matching over 10 bases. This CDR3 is built from 17 residues. From germline, CDR1 is MNHEY and CDR2 SMNVEV (reference sequence). Trimming at V came to 3 bases and at J to 2 bases, leaving 9 bases not matched to a gene. The CDR3 spells CASSFSPGQGTNTEAFF. The CDR3 nucleotides are TGTGCCAGCAGTTTCTCCCCGGGACAGGGGACAAACACTGAAGCTTTCTTT.

This clonotype was detected only a few times. CDR3 nucleotide sequence: TGTGCCAGCAGCCTAGGGACAGACTCTTACAATGAGCAGTTCTTC. It specifies CASSLGTDSYNEQFF. The chain is built from TRBV11-1 and TRBJ2-1; 7 bases agree with TRBD1. Germline V gene data show CDR1 as SGHAT and CDR2 as FQDESV (reference sequence). V shed 5 bases and J 4 bases; nucleotides not matched to a gene: 8. The CDR3 length is 15 residues.

The chain has TRBV12-3 or TRBV12-4 and TRBJ1-5; perhaps TRBD1 as D (5 bases). The ends were cut back, 8 bases at V and 7 bases at J, with 21 bases in the middle. This CDR3 has 15 residues. Here the CDR3 reads CASSSLGQGRQPQHF. The CDR3 DNA reads as TGTGCCAGCTCTTCCTTGGGGCAGGGTAGACAGCCCCAGCATTTT.

The CDR3 DNA sequence: TGTGCCACCGACACAGGGGGCCTTGCTGAAGCTTTCTTT. Translation: CATDTGGLAEAFF. The chain is built from TRBV10-3 and TRBJ1-1; TRBD1 aligns across 9 bases. Germline assignment: CDR1 ENHRY and CDR2 SYGVKD. V was pared by 10 bases and J by 6 bases, with 9 bases of the junction left unmatched. The CDR3 runs to 13 residues.

DNA for the CDR3: TGCGCCAGCAGCGGACCGGGACAGGGTCAGGAGACCCAGTACTTC. This sequence encodes CASSGPGQGQETQYF. V gene TRBV5-1 combines with J gene TRBJ2-5; 9 bases are shared with TRBD1. Germline V gene sequence: CDR1 SGHRS, CDR2 YFSETQ. The ends lost 4 bases at V and 5 bases at J; junction bases unmatched: 9. There are 15 residues in the CDR3.

This clonotype came up a few times. The chain recombines TRBV5-6 with TRBJ2-2; weak D call: TRBD1 (5 bases). Germline values: CDR1 SGHDT, CDR2 YYEEEE. The V and J ends lost 4 bases and 6 bases respectively, with 16 bases between them. The CDR3 totals 15 residues. The CDR3 loop reads CASSRVRGPAGELFF. DNA for the CDR3: TGTGCCAGCAGCCGCGTTAGGGGCCCGGCCGGGGAGCTGTTTTTT.

This clonotype was counted a few times. The chain recombines TRBV20-1 with TRBJ2-1; TRBD1 is a possible D gene (5 bases). CDR1 is DFQATT, CDR2 SNEGSKA, per germline (reference sequence). This CDR3 region has 16 residues. The V end was cut by 0 bases, the J end by 0 bases, with 12 bases between. The CDR3 region has the DNA TGCAGTGCTAGAGATGGGGTGCAGGGCTCCTACAATGAGCAGTTCTTC. It is translated as CSARDGVQGSYNEQFF.

This rearrangement joins TRBV6-2 or TRBV6-3 to TRBJ1-1, with 12 bases aligning to TRBD1. J gave up 5 bases and V 5 bases, and 9 bases lay outside the gene matches. Germline V gene data show CDR1 as MNHEY and CDR2 as SVGEGT. The length of the CDR3 is 16 residues. The DNA of the CDR3 is TGTGCCAGCAGTGCGGCGGGACAGGGGGCATGGACTGAAGCTTTCTTT. Protein product: CASSAAGQGAWTEAFF.

This clonotype was counted ten times or more. This sequence joins TRBV12-3 or TRBV12-4 and TRBJ1-5; 10 bases fit TRBD1. The CDR3 is 16 residues long. Losses at the gene ends were 5 bases for V and 7 bases for J; bases not matched to a gene: 11. The DNA of the CDR3 is TGTGCCAGCAGTGTTACCCGGGACAGGGGAATCCAGCCCCAGCATTTT. Amino acid sequence: CASSVTRDRGIQPQHF.

This clonotype has a handful of counts. The chain links TRBV25-1 to TRBJ2-5, with D unclear. CDR3 size: 13 residues. V lost 1 base and J lost 4, with 7 bases in between. CDR1 is MGHDK, CDR2 SYGVNS, per germline. In DNA, the CDR3 is TGTGCCAGCAGTGAATTTGCGGTAGAGACCCAGTACTTC. This translates into CASSEFAVETQYF.

This clonotype was seen a few times. The chain recombines TRBV5-1 with TRBJ1-1; D is ambiguous. This CDR3 contains 15 residues. CDR1 SGHRS and CDR2 YFSETQ come from the germline V gene. Trimming removed 3 bases from V and 0 bases from J, with 12 bases in between. CDR3 protein: CASSYGRALNTEAFF. Here the CDR3 DNA reads TGCGCCAGCAGCTATGGACGGGCCTTGAACACTGAAGCTTTCTTT.

This clonotype was found a few times. The chain carries TRBV12-3 or TRBV12-4 and TRBJ2-7, with a possible D match to TRBD1 (6 bases). The CDR3 covers 14 residues. V was shortened by 5 bases and J by 2 bases, with 13 bases between the two germline ends. The CDR3 DNA reads TGTGCCAGCAGTGGCTGGGACAAGGCCTACGAGCAGTACTTC. Translated: CASSGWDKAYEQYF.

The chain has TRBV27 and TRBJ1-6; D call uncertain. Trimming shortened V by 0 bases and J by 3 bases, and 15 bases separated the two germline ends. CDR1 and CDR2 from the germline V gene are MNHEY and SMNVEV (reference sequence). The CDR3 is 18 residues long. CDR3 region: CASSLSSFFSYYNSPLHF. The CDR3 DNA sequence: TGTGCCAGCAGTTTATCGTCCTTTTTCAGCTACTATAATTCACCCCTCCACTTT.

This clonotype was seen at least ten times. The chain couples TRBV12-3 or TRBV12-4 to TRBJ2-7, with D perhaps matching TRBD1 (5 bases). This CDR3 has 13 residues. V was pared by 3 bases and J by 5 bases, with 11 bases between. In nucleotides, the CDR3 is TGTGCCAGCAGTTTCGGCAGGGTCAACGAGCAGTACTTC. Its translation is CASSFGRVNEQYF.

The chain is built from TRBV7-2 and TRBJ2-7, with TRBD2 matching over 13 bases. The germline V gene has CDR1 SGHTA and CDR2 FQGNSA. The CDR3 has 19 amino acids. J was trimmed by 0 bases and V by 0 bases; bases with no gene match: 8. CDR3 in amino acids: CASSLALTSGGVSSYEQYF. CDR3 DNA sequence: TGTGCCAGCAGCTTAGCGCTCACTAGCGGGGGGGTCAGCTCCTACGAGCAGTACTTC.

The chain employs TRBV6-5 and TRBJ1-2; D gene ambiguous. Germline-derived CDR1 and CDR2 are MNHEY and SVGAGI. V lost 1 base and J 4 bases, leaving 10 bases between the germline ends. The CDR3 length is 14 residues. Here the CDR3 DNA reads TGTGCCAGCAGTTACTTGGGGAAGGGCTATGGCTACACCTTC. Amino acids: CASSYLGKGYGYTF.

Only a few counts were recorded for this clonotype. The V call is TRBV7-2, the J call TRBJ1-4; no clear D gene. V was clipped by 5 bases and J by 3 bases, with 13 bases between them. Germline V gene lookup returns CDR1 SGHTA and CDR2 FQGNSA. The CDR3 is 15 residues long. The CDR3 loop reads CASSPVGRANEKLFF. In nucleotides, the CDR3 is TGTGCCAGCAGCCCGGTAGGGCGCGCTAATGAAAAACTGTTTTTT.